Following are 11 T cell receptor beta chains from one sample sequenced in a study of T cells after yellow fever vaccination. TCRdb re-derived calls from the 5' RACE reads in MiXCR, one entry per CDR3 protein. The sample carries about 52,000 distinct CDR3 sequences, about 6.6% recorded once. Sequencing used CD8+ T cells not binding an NS4B(214-222) dextramer, sorted from PBMCs, obtained about 49 days after the first yellow fever vaccination. The receptors stem from a man in his late teens or twenties who received the YFV17D yellow fever vaccine.

This rearrangement joins TRBV28 to TRBJ2-3; 7 bases line up with TRBD2. The CDR3 runs to 16 residues. J was trimmed by 1 base and V by 2 bases; bases with no gene match: 6. Looked up from germline, CDR1 is MDHEN and CDR2 is SYDVKM. CDR3 in amino acids: CASSLTALAGTDTQYF. CDR3 bases: TGTGCCAGCAGTTTAACGGCCCTAGCGGGCACAGATACGCAGTATTTT.

In its sample, this clonotype was seen many times. The CDR3 reads CASRQGGPLHF. The CDR3 nucleotides read TGTGCCAGCAGACAGGGTGGACCCCTCCACTTT. The chain joins TRBV6-5 to TRBJ1-6; maybe TRBD1 (6 bases). Germline CDR1 and CDR2: MNHEY and SVGAGI. V was cut by 6 bases and J by 12 bases, with 9 bases left in between. This CDR3 spans 11 amino acids.

This sequence joins TRBV6-2 or TRBV6-3 and TRBJ1-2; a weak D match, TRBD1 (5 bases). Germline lookup yields CDR1 MNHEY and CDR2 SVGEGT. The CDR3 contains 14 residues. V was trimmed by 2 bases and J by 6 bases, leaving 13 bases between them. CDR3 sequence: CASSYGTRGHGYTF. In DNA, the CDR3 is TGTGCCAGCAGTTACGGGACCCGGGGTCATGGCTACACCTTC.

This clonotype came up a few times. V gene TRBV10-3 combines with J gene TRBJ1-5; no reliable D call. This CDR3 spans 14 amino acids. Trimming pared 3 bases from V and 0 bases from J, leaving 6 bases between. Germline CDR1 ENHRY, CDR2 SYGVKD. The CDR3 DNA is TGTGCCATCAGTGAAAGGGATAGCAATCAGCCCCAGCATTTT. Its translation: CAISERDSNQPQHF.

In its sample, this clonotype was seen many times. The CDR3 coding sequence is TGTGCCAGCAGCCAAGAGGATCCGACCCCGGGGTACGAGCAGTACTTC. Translation: CASSQEDPTPGYEQYF. This chain uses TRBV3-1 with TRBJ2-7; TRBD2 might be the D (5 bases). V lost 0 bases and J lost 4, with 16 bases in between. The length of the CDR3 is 16 residues. Germline lookup yields CDR1 LGHDT and CDR2 YNNKEL (reference sequence).

This clonotype was recorded many times. The rearrangement joins TRBV7-2 to TRBJ2-1, with no clear D. This CDR3 is built from 16 residues. The V gene's germline CDR1 is SGHTA and CDR2 FQGNSA. V shed 1 base and J shed 0 bases, with 10 bases lying between them. The CDR3 region has the DNA TGTGCCAGCAGCTTAGTCCCGGTCAGCTCCTACAATGAGCAGTTCTTC. This gives the protein CASSLVPVSSYNEQFF.

In this sample, this clonotype turned up many times. The J gene is TRBJ2-1, the V gene TRBV11-2, with TRBD2 matching over 14 bases. Germline loops: CDR1 SGHAT, CDR2 FQNNGV. There are 15 residues in the CDR3. The V segment lost 5 bases and the J segment 7 bases; nucleotides outside the gene matches: 4. The CDR3 DNA follows: TGTGCCAGCAGCCCCTGGACTAGCGGGGGGAATGAGCAGTTCTTC. It yields the protein CASSPWTSGGNEQFF. The whole variable domain, filled in from reference TRBV11-2 and TRBJ2-1, reads EAGVAQSPRYKIIEKRQSVAFWCNPISGHATLYWYQQILGQGPKLLIQFQNNGVVDDSQLPKDRFSAERLKGVDSTLKIQPAKLEDSAVYLCASSPWTSGGNEQFFGPGTRLTVL.

This clonotype has ten or more counts. V is TRBV7-2 and J is TRBJ2-5, with 9 bases fitting TRBD2. CDR1 SGHTA and CDR2 FQGNSA come from the germline V gene. The CDR3 extends over 16 amino acids. V was clipped by 2 bases and J by 4 bases; unmatched bases: 8. DNA of the CDR3: TGTGCCAGCAGCTTATGCACAGGCGGGGGGGCAGAGACCCAGTACTTC. Protein: CASSLCTGGGAETQYF.

This clonotype came up a few times. This chain connects TRBV10-3 to TRBJ2-5; 11 positions agree with TRBD2. The CDR3 totals 15 residues. Per the germline V gene, CDR1 is ENHRY and CDR2 is SYGVKD. J gave up 1 base and V 4 bases, and 2 bases lay outside the gene matches. The CDR3: CAISATSGGQETQYF. Written as DNA, the CDR3 is TGTGCCATCAGTGCCACTAGCGGGGGCCAAGAGACCCAGTACTTC.

The table lists this clonotype with a few counts. The V and J genes are TRBV10-2 and TRBJ2-1; 8 bases map to TRBD1. Germline V gene lookup returns CDR1 WSHSY and CDR2 SAAADI. V shed 3 bases and J 7 bases; nucleotides not matched to a gene: 8. The CDR3 totals 15 residues. In DNA, the CDR3 is TGCGCCAGCAGTGATTGGAGACAGGGGTCGAATGAGCAGTTCTTC. Amino acids: CASSDWRQGSNEQFF.

On this clonotype itself: A much larger clone sits a single nucleotide away, making a read error possible. The V call is TRBV5-1, the J call TRBJ2-1, with 7 bases aligning to TRBD2. CDR1 and CDR2 (germline): SGHRS, YFSETQ. The CDR3 is 14 amino acids. The CDR3 loop reads CASSVDERGDDQFF. The CDR3 nucleotides read TGCGCCAGCAGCGTGGATGAGCGGGGCGATGATCAGTTCTTC.